The 23 T cell receptor beta chains listed next were all sequenced from one sample in a study of siplizumab effects on memory and regulatory T cells. Some clones are missing from TCRdb's copy, which holds only in-frame ones; the method was immunoSEQ multiplex PCR. Here the sample spans about 100,000 clones, about 94% being singletons. Material for sequencing was non-Treg CD4+ T cells sorted from blood. Receptor source: a human donor in good health.

The CDR3 sequence is CASSDYLAGGETQYF. Written as DNA, the CDR3 is TGTGCCAGCAGTGATTATTTAGCGGGCGGAGAGACCCAGTACTTC. The rearrangement uses TRBV25-1 and TRBJ2-5, with 7 bases matching TRBD2. Germline V lookup: CDR1 MGHDK, CDR2 SYGVNS. The CDR3 has 15 amino acids. V was pared by 3 bases and J by 4 bases, with 8 bases of the junction left unmatched.

This rearrangement joins TRBV5-6 to TRBJ2-3; D is undetermined. V lost 2 bases and J lost 1, with 11 bases in between. Germline V gene data show CDR1 as SGHDT and CDR2 as YYEEEE. The CDR3 totals 15 residues. The CDR3 loop is CASSLRTGRTDTQYF. CDR3 sequence (DNA): TGTGCCAGCAGCTTACGGACCGGGCGCACAGATACGCAGTATTTT.

The chain employs TRBV9 and TRBJ1-2; no clear D gene. Germline V gene data show CDR1 as SGDLS and CDR2 as YYNGEE. The germline V and J ends were trimmed by 0 bases and 7 bases, with 22 bases remaining between them. The CDR3 contains 17 residues. The CDR3 loop reads CASSVDETLRYLSGYTF. The CDR3 region has the DNA TGTGCCAGCAGCGTAGATGAGACCTTAAGGTATCTGTCTGGCTACACCTTC.

The rearrangement links TRBV9 to TRBJ2-1; D remains unclear. The CDR3 is 16 amino acids. Looked up from germline, CDR1 is SGDLS and CDR2 is YYNGEE. Trimming took 4 bases from V and 0 from J, leaving 14 bases between them. The CDR3 spells CASSPQALISYNEQFF. DNA for the CDR3: TGTGCCAGCAGCCCCCAAGCCTTGATCTCCTACAATGAGCAGTTCTTC.

The chain carries TRBV9 and TRBJ2-5; D possibly corresponds to TRBD1 (6 bases). Trimming removed 0 bases from V and 5 bases from J, with 8 bases in between. CDR3 size: 13 residues. Germline V gene sequence: CDR1 SGDLS, CDR2 YYNGEE. The CDR3 nucleotides are TGTGCCAGCAGCGTAGTACAGGGTGAGACCCAGTACTTC. Translation gives CASSVVQGETQYF.

V gene TRBV25-1 combines with J gene TRBJ1-4; 7 positions match TRBD1. The trim removed 5 bases at V and 8 bases at J, leaving 11 bases unmatched. CDR3 length: 15 amino acids. Germline V gene sequence: CDR1 MGHDK, CDR2 SYGVNS. The CDR3 sequence is CASSSPRGLGEKLFF. In DNA, the CDR3 is TGTGCCAGCAGTTCCCCTAGGGGGCTGGGGGAAAAACTGTTTTTT.

The chain recombines TRBV29-1 with TRBJ1-1, with a tentative D call TRBD1 (6 bases). V lost 7 bases, J lost 7 bases, and 22 bases lay in between. This CDR3 spans 14 amino acids. Germline CDR1 is SQVTM and CDR2 is ANQGSEA. CDR3 protein: CSGKKRDKPHEAFF. The CDR3 nucleotides read TGCAGCGGGAAGAAACGGGACAAACCTCATGAAGCTTTCTTT.

The chain is built from TRBV28 and TRBJ2-7; possibly TRBD1 for D (6 bases). CDR3 length: 12 amino acids. V lost 6 bases to trimming and J lost 5 bases, with 11 bases between them. Germline V gives CDR1 MDHEN, CDR2 SYDVKM. The DNA of the CDR3 is TGTGCCAGCAGCAGGACAGAGGACGAGCAGTACTTC. Its protein product is CASSRTEDEQYF.

This sequence joins TRBV7-8 and TRBJ2-4; TRBD1 matches 11 bases. V gave up 5 bases and J gave up 0 bases; unmatched junction bases: 6. The CDR3 contains 17 residues. CDR1 is SGHVS, CDR2 FQNEAQ, per germline. The CDR3 spells CASSPRGTGGAKNIQYF. In nucleotides, the CDR3 is TGTGCCAGCAGCCCCAGAGGGACAGGGGGAGCCAAAAACATTCAGTACTTC.

This clone was detected only once. The same CDR3 can be traced to other DNA sequences in this sample. This sequence joins TRBV29-1 and TRBJ2-1, with TRBD2 matching 8 bases. The germline V gene has CDR1 SQVTM and CDR2 ANQGSEA. The CDR3 has 20 amino acids. V lost 5 bases to trimming and J lost 6 bases; unmatched junction nucleotides: 27. CDR3 loop: CSVSLKGTSGRSSLGNEQFF. DNA of the CDR3: TGCAGCGTTTCGTTGAAAGGGACTAGTGGGAGGTCTTCCCTCGGCAATGAGCAGTTCTTC.

CDR3 protein: CASRRVGGNTIYF. CDR3 DNA: TGTGCCAGCAGGAGGGTTGGAGGAAACACCATATATTTT. The chain recombines TRBV5-6 with TRBJ1-3; D uncertain. V dropped 5 bases and J dropped 4 bases, with 10 bases sitting between them. CDR1 is SGHDT and CDR2 is YYEEEE in the germline V gene. The CDR3 consists of 13 residues.

The chain combines TRBV30 with TRBJ2-1, with 8 bases fitting TRBD1. J gave up 7 bases and V 1 base, and 3 bases lay outside the gene matches. Germline-derived CDR1 and CDR2 are GTSNPN and SVGIG (reference sequence). The CDR3 has 13 amino acids. Written as DNA, the CDR3 is TGTGCCTGGAGTGCGGACAGGGAAAATGAGCAGTTCTTC. Protein product: CAWSADRENEQFF.

On this clone itself: In the same sample, other DNA sequences code for this CDR3. The J gene is TRBJ1-3, the V gene TRBV4-2; D remains unclear. CDR3 length: 19 amino acids. The germline CDR1 and CDR2 sequences are LGHNA and YNFKEQ. V was trimmed by 1 base and J by 2 bases, leaving 21 bases between them. The CDR3 coding sequence is TGTGCCAGCAGCCAAGGGCCGTCTCAAAGCACCAAAACTGGAAACACCATATATTTT. Its translation is CASSQGPSQSTKTGNTIYF.

The chain has TRBV12-1 and TRBJ2-3. TRBV12-1 is a listed pseudogene. CDR3 size: 14 residues. The CDR3 loop is CASSPRNGSVTQYF. Written as DNA, the CDR3 is TGTGCCAGCAGCCCCCGGAATGGTTCGGTTACGCAGTATTTT.

The rearrangement joins TRBV13 to TRBJ1-1; perhaps TRBD1 as D (6 bases). Germline CDR1 is PRHDT and CDR2 is FYEKMQ (reference sequence). CDR3 length equals 14 residues. V lost 5 bases and J 3 bases, leaving 13 bases between the germline ends. CDR3 DNA sequence: TGTGCCAGCAGCCGGGGGGGCGGATACACTGAAGCTTTCTTT. Its protein is CASSRGGGYTEAFF.

The chain joins TRBV29-1 to TRBJ1-2; TRBD1 matches at 10 bases. The V gene's germline CDR1 is SQVTM and CDR2 ANQGSEA. V trimming: 8 bases; J trimming: 3 bases; junction bases outside the gene matches: 6. CDR3 length: 13 amino acids. This chain's CDR3 is CSTGQGVDYGYTF. The DNA of the CDR3 is TGCAGCACCGGACAGGGGGTTGACTATGGCTACACCTTC.

The V call is TRBV7-3, the J call TRBJ2-1, with 8 positions matching TRBD2. The V gene end was trimmed by 5 bases and the J gene end by 4 bases; junction bases not matched to a gene: 7. Germline CDR1 is SGHTA and CDR2 is FQGTGA. CDR3 size: 15 residues. The CDR3 protein is CASSVRSGNYNEQFF. CDR3 nucleotides: TGTGCCAGCAGCGTACGTAGCGGGAATTACAATGAGCAGTTCTTC.

The chain joins TRBV19 to TRBJ1-2; tentatively, D is TRBD1 (5 bases). Germline lookup yields CDR1 LNHDA and CDR2 SQIVND (reference sequence). V lost 6 bases and J lost 7, with 9 bases in between. The CDR3 is made up of 11 amino acids. Here the CDR3 DNA reads TGTGCCAGTAGGAAGGGGTCTGGCTACACCTTC. Protein sequence: CASRKGSGYTF.

The chain recombines TRBV18 with TRBJ2-6; a possible D gene is TRBD1 (6 bases). V was shortened by 2 bases and J by 0 bases, with 17 bases between the two germline ends. The germline V gene encodes CDR1 KGHSH and CDR2 LQKENI. There are 19 residues in the CDR3. CDR3 in DNA: TGTGCCAGCTCACCAGCCGGACAGATTAACCACTCTGGGGCCAACGTCCTGACTTTC. This encodes CASSPAGQINHSGANVLTF.

V is TRBV28 and J is TRBJ1-4; D not certain. Germline CDR1 MDHEN, CDR2 SYDVKM. The CDR3 is 16 residues long. Trimming removed 4 bases from V and 2 bases from J, with 14 bases in between. The CDR3 nucleotides are TGTGCCAGCAGTTCGCCTTGGGGAGGGACTAATGAAAAACTGTTTTTT. It codes for CASSSPWGGTNEKLFF.

This CDR3 is CASRYIAGKPDTQYF. In DNA form, the CDR3 reads TGTGCCAGCAGATATATAGCGGGGAAGCCAGATACGCAGTATTTT. V and J are TRBV7-9 and TRBJ2-3; 8 bases match TRBD2. Germline V lookup: CDR1 SEHNR, CDR2 FQNEAQ (reference sequence). The CDR3 runs 15 residues. J gave up 4 bases and V 6 bases, and 9 bases lay outside the gene matches.

This chain's CDR3 is CAISESDRADYGYTF. Written as DNA, the CDR3 is TGTGCCATCAGTGAGTCCGACAGGGCTGACTATGGCTACACCTTC. The chain employs TRBV10-3 and TRBJ1-2, with 7 positions matching TRBD1. The CDR3 spans 15 residues. The V segment lost 0 bases and the J segment 3 bases; nucleotides outside the gene matches: 4. Germline-derived CDR1 and CDR2 are ENHRY and SYGVKD.

The rearrangement joins TRBV5-1 to TRBJ2-7; 8 nucleotides match TRBD2. Germline loops: CDR1 SGHRS, CDR2 YFSETQ. V lost 1 base to trimming and J lost 2 bases; unmatched junction nucleotides: 8. The CDR3 sequence is 16 residues long. CDR3 in DNA: TGCGCCAGCAGCTTGACTAGCGGCCCGGCCACCTACGAGCAGTACTTC. This encodes CASSLTSGPATYEQYF.